This T cell receptor beta chain is drawn from a study of blood T cell repertoires in COVID-19. Trimming took 4 bases from V and 1 from J; bases not matched to a gene: 6. Per the germline V gene, CDR1 is SGHNT and CDR2 is YYREEE (reference sequence). The CDR3 consists of 15 residues. In the study's own analysis: Estimated nucleated cell counts came from reference gene primer amplification. TCRdb's table, derived via immunoSEQ multiplex PCR, lists solely in-frame clones and lacks some. V and J calls and clone size are copied from that table; D and trimming were computed from the DNA. This repertoire shows 200,000 to 250,000 clones, around four fifths found once; its top ten account for approximately 5.1%.

The rearrangement joins TRBV5-4 to TRBJ1-1; 8 bases agree with TRBD1. The sequencing input was peripheral blood. The TCR sequence derives from a woman in her sixties who had recovered from COVID-19. Written as DNA, the CDR3 is TGTGCCAGCAGCAATGACAGGGGTCGGAACACTGAAGCTTTCTTT. It translates to CASSNDRGRNTEAFF.